These T cell receptor beta chains were read from a single sample in a study of blood T cell repertoires in COVID-19. Measured with immunoSEQ multiplex PCR; TCRdb has only the in-frame clones, and not every one. The data contain tens of thousands of clones, roughly 91% of them singletons. Sequenced input: peripheral blood. The receptors derive from a human donor in a cohort sampled during active COVID-19. The donor label of this sample is uncertain. Each CDR3 is given with its conserved first and last residue. D genes are given only for firm matches. Only part of the rows carry a size: once, few, many, or a class if the clone is expanded.

TRBJ2-4	NA	TRBV28	NA	CASSFQGGGPSNIQYF	TGTGCCAGCAGTTTTCAAGGGGGGGGTCCATCAAACATTCAGTACTTC
TRBJ2-3	NA	TRBV10-3	TRBD2	CAAAGADTQYF	TGTGCCGCCGCGGGGGCAGATACGCAGTATTTT
TRBJ1-5	NA	TRBV5-8	TRBD1	CASSRDRGVFQPQHF	TGTGCCAGCAGTCGGGACAGGGGGGTTTTCCAGCCCCAGCATTTT
TRBJ1-4	once	TRBV9	NA	CASSEGATNEKLFF	TGTGCCAGCAGCGAGGGGGCAACTAATGAAAAACTGTTTTTT
TRBJ2-7	NA	TRBV6-6	NA	CASSTRDRFPYEQYF	TGTGCCAGCAGTACCCGCGACAGGTTCCCCTACGAGCAGTACTTC
TRBJ1-2	NA	TRBV2	NA	CASTVGVRRNYGYTF	TGTGCCAGCACCGTCGGGGTACGCCGTAACTATGGCTACACCTTC
TRBJ2-2	NA	TRBV9	TRBD1	CASSVALQGANTGELFF	TGTGCCAGCAGCGTAGCCTTACAGGGGGCAAACACCGGGGAGCTGTTTTTT
TRBJ2-3	once	TRBV20-1	TRBD2	CSASASGGTGTQYF	TGCAGTGCTAGTGCTAGCGGAGGGACGGGTACGCAGTATTTT
TRBJ2-1	once	TRBV5-6	TRBD2	CASSAVLAGGYNEQFF	TGTGCCAGCAGCGCGGTACTAGCGGGGGGGTACAATGAGCAGTTCTTC
TRBJ2-3	NA	TRBV7-2	NA	CASSPIIRGDTQYF	TGTGCCAGCAGCCCGATTATCCGAGGGGATACGCAGTATTTT
TRBJ2-7	NA	TRBV7-2	NA	CASNGESFEQYF	TGTGCCAGCAACGGGGAGTCGTTTGAGCAGTACTTC
TRBJ2-2	NA	TRBV4-3	TRBD2	CASSQRAGGSSTGELFF	TGCGCCAGCAGCCAACGTGCGGGGGGCTCCTCCACCGGGGAGCTGTTTTTT
TRBJ2-5	NA	TRBV2	TRBD2	CASRGTRLSQETQYF	TGTGCCAGCAGGGGGACTAGGCTGTCCCAAGAGACCCAGTACTTC
TRBJ2-7	NA	TRBV6-1	NA	CASSEPRTVYEQYF	TGTGCCAGCAGTGAACCGCGGACAGTCTACGAGCAGTACTTC
TRBJ1-2	NA	TRBV3-1/TRBV3-2	NA	CASSQASRTFYGYTF	TGTGCCAGCAGCCAGGCGAGCAGGACATTCTATGGCTACACCTTC
TRBJ2-1	few	TRBV5-1	TRBD1	CASSLSTGNEQFF	TGCGCCAGCAGCTTGTCGACAGGGAATGAGCAGTTCTTC
TRBJ1-5	once	TRBV19	NA	CASSMGRSNQPQHF	TGTGCCAGTAGTATGGGCAGAAGCAATCAGCCCCAGCATTTT
TRBJ1-2	NA	TRBV19	TRBD1	CASGPGTGFGYGYTF	TGTGCCAGCGGTCCCGGGACAGGGTTCGGCTATGGCTACACCTTC
TRBJ1-2	NA	TRBV6-5	NA	CASSYDKSYGYTF	TGTGCCAGCAGTTACGACAAGTCCTATGGCTACACCTTC
TRBJ1-5	NA	TRBV5-1	NA	CASSLGTSKKQPQHF	TGCGCCAGCAGCTTGGGGACATCGAAAAAACAGCCCCAGCATTTT
TRBJ2-7	NA	TRBV18	TRBD2	CASSPPQGGRQYF	TGTGCCAGCTCACCACCTCAGGGAGGGAGGCAGTACTTC
TRBJ1-1	NA	TRBV29-1	TRBD1	CSVLTGLNTEAFF	TGCAGCGTTTTGACAGGGCTGAACACTGAAGCTTTCTTT
TRBJ1-2	NA	TRBV5-4	TRBD1	CASSLVDRAEYGYTF	TGTGCCAGCAGCTTGGTGGACAGGGCTGAATATGGCTACACCTTC
TRBJ1-4	NA	TRBV5-4	NA	CASSLEPFSTNEKLFF	TGTGCCAGCAGCTTGGAGCCGTTTTCAACTAATGAAAAACTGTTTTTT
TRBJ1-5	NA	TRBV7-2	NA	CASSPWGGGNQPQHF	TGTGCCAGCAGCCCTTGGGGGGGCGGCAATCAGCCCCAGCATTTT
TRBJ2-7	NA	TRBV9	NA	CASSVGQGISYEQYF	TGTGCCAGCAGCGTAGGGCAGGGGATCTCCTACGAGCAGTACTTC
TRBJ1-1	few	TRBV28	TRBD1	CASSTYRGGGTEAFF	TGTGCCAGCAGTACTTACAGGGGAGGAGGCACTGAAGCTTTCTTT
TRBJ2-7	NA	TRBV11-3	NA	CASSLDIFGEQYF	TGTGCCAGCAGCTTGGACATTTTCGGGGAGCAGTACTTC
TRBJ1-2	NA	TRBV18	NA	CASSPNPPGLSNYGYTF	TGTGCCAGCTCACCAAACCCGCCGGGACTGAGTAACTATGGCTACACCTTC